Listed below are T cell receptor beta chains from one sample, sequenced in a study of cytomegalovirus exposure and HLA in healthy donors. Sequenced by immunoSEQ multiplex PCR; TCRdb stores in-frame clones only, minus some. Among nearly 110,000 clones listed, 60% to 80% were seen once. The sequencing input was PBMCs. Receptors were obtained from a boy aged 10-17 years in good health and CMV-seronegative. Each CDR3 is given with its conserved first and last residue. The D gene is left open where the match is weak. Size is omitted from some rows. Given values are once, few, many or a class for expanded clones.

CDR3: CASSLPGQGNTGELFF; DNA: TGTGCCAGCAGCTTACCGGGACAGGGAAACACCGGGGAGCTGTTTTTT; D: TRBD1; J: TRBJ2-2; V: TRBV11-2; size: NA
CDR3: CSARAGTEAFF; DNA: TGCAGTGCTAGAGCCGGGACTGAAGCTTTCTTT; D: NA; J: TRBJ1-1; V: TRBV20-1; size: NA
CDR3: CASSPGANQPQHF; DNA: TGTGCCAGCAGTCCGGGAGCCAATCAGCCCCAGCATTTT; D: NA; J: TRBJ1-5; V: TRBV27; size: NA
CDR3: CASSPGGTSEQYF; DNA: TGTGCCAGCTCACCCGGGGGAACCAGCGAGCAGTACTTC; D: NA; J: TRBJ2-7; V: TRBV18; size: NA
CDR3: CASRIGGTEAFF; DNA: TGTGCCAGCAGGATAGGGGGCACTGAAGCTTTCTTT; D: NA; J: TRBJ1-1; V: TRBV27; size: NA
CDR3: CASSRVTGGLNQPQHF; DNA: TGTGCCAGCAGCCGCGTGACAGGGGGTCTCAATCAGCCCCAGCATTTT; D: TRBD1; J: TRBJ1-5; V: TRBV4-2; size: few
CDR3: CASSLGTGDPNQPQHF; DNA: TGCGCCAGCAGCTTGGGGACAGGGGATCCCAATCAGCCCCAGCATTTT; D: TRBD1; J: TRBJ1-5; V: TRBV5-1; size: NA
CDR3: CASGWSGEGHTFRYTDTQYF; DNA: TGCGCCAGCGGTTGGAGTGGAGAGGGACACACCTTTCGATACACAGATACGCAGTATTTT; D: NA; J: TRBJ2-3; V: TRBV10-1; size: once
CDR3: CASSLEGEGAGNTIYF; DNA: TGTGCCAGCAGCTTAGAGGGAGAGGGTGCTGGAAACACCATATATTTT; D: NA; J: TRBJ1-3; V: TRBV11-3; size: NA
CDR3: CASSLWDSLGQPQHF; DNA: TGTGCCAGCAGCTTATGGGACAGTTTAGGTCAGCCCCAGCATTTT; D: TRBD1; J: TRBJ1-5; V: TRBV7-3; size: NA
CDR3: CASSQVGLAGDYEQYF; DNA: TGTGCCAGCAGCCAAGTGGGACTAGCGGGTGACTACGAGCAGTACTTC; D: TRBD2; J: TRBJ2-7; V: TRBV14; size: NA
CDR3: CASSFTGDNEQFF; DNA: TGTGCCAGCAGTTTTACAGGGGACAATGAGCAGTTCTTC; D: TRBD1; J: TRBJ2-1; V: TRBV27; size: NA
CDR3: CASSLRVNQPQHF; DNA: TGTGCCAGCAGCTTGCGAGTAAACCAGCCCCAGCATTTT; D: NA; J: TRBJ1-5; V: TRBV5-8; size: NA
CDR3: CASTLRTGLHEQYF; DNA: TGTGCCAGCACCCTCAGGACAGGGCTCCACGAGCAGTACTTC; D: TRBD1; J: TRBJ2-7; V: TRBV2; size: NA
CDR3: CASSRTGSNEKLFF; DNA: TGTGCCAGCAGCCGGACGGGATCTAATGAAAAACTGTTTTTT; D: NA; J: TRBJ1-4; V: TRBV5-4; size: NA
CDR3: CASSTQGAWGNQPQHF; DNA: TGTGCCAGTAGTACTCAGGGGGCGTGGGGCAATCAGCCCCAGCATTTT; D: TRBD1; J: TRBJ1-5; V: TRBV19; size: NA
CDR3: CASSLRFRGAVGEKLFF; DNA: TGTGCCAGCAGCTTAAGATTCCGGGGGGCCGTGGGTGAAAAACTGTTTTTT; D: NA; J: TRBJ1-4; V: TRBV7-8; size: NA
CDR3: CASSPDLKRTNEKLFF; DNA: TGTGCCAGCTCACCAGACCTGAAGAGGACTAATGAAAAACTGTTTTTT; D: NA; J: TRBJ1-4; V: TRBV18; size: NA
CDR3: CASSPTTAEQFF; DNA: TGCGCCAGCAGCCCGACGACAGCTGAGCAGTTCTTC; D: NA; J: TRBJ2-1; V: TRBV4-1; size: few
CDR3: CASRAGVSTEAFF; DNA: TGTGCCAGCAGGGCAGGGGTGTCCACTGAAGCTTTCTTT; D: NA; J: TRBJ1-1; V: TRBV27; size: NA
CDR3: CATGTGGLGYTF; DNA: TGTGCCACCGGGACAGGGGGCCTTGGCTACACCTTC; D: TRBD1; J: TRBJ1-2; V: TRBV6-6; size: NA
CDR3: CASSASWGGTEAFF; DNA: TGTGCCAGCAGTGCCTCCTGGGGGGGGACTGAAGCTTTCTTT; D: NA; J: TRBJ1-1; V: TRBV27; size: NA
CDR3: CASSLGQNKETQYF; DNA: TGCGCCAGCAGCTTGGGACAGAATAAAGAGACCCAGTACTTC; D: NA; J: TRBJ2-5; V: TRBV5-1; size: few
CDR3: CASSLGGQKGETQYF; DNA: TGTGCCAGCAGCTTAGGGGGCCAAAAGGGAGAGACCCAGTACTTC; D: NA; J: TRBJ2-5; V: TRBV7-3; size: NA
CDR3: CAISESGGDQPQHF; DNA: TGTGCCATCAGTGAGTCGGGGGGGGATCAGCCCCAGCATTTT; D: NA; J: TRBJ1-5; V: TRBV10-3; size: once
CDR3: CASMGRLNSPLHF; DNA: TGTGCCAGCATGGGGAGATTAAATTCACCCCTCCACTTT; D: NA; J: TRBJ1-6; V: TRBV28; size: NA
CDR3: CASSRAGTSGSYEQYF; DNA: TGCGCCAGCAGCCGGGCTGGGACTAGCGGGTCCTACGAGCAGTACTTC; D: TRBD2; J: TRBJ2-7; V: TRBV5-1; size: NA
CDR3: CASSSRQGSDTQYF; DNA: TGTGCCAGCAGCTCCCGACAGGGATCAGATACGCAGTATTTT; D: TRBD1; J: TRBJ2-3; V: TRBV5-4; size: NA
CDR3: CAISEDRGPNQPQHF; DNA: TGTGCCATCTCAGAGGACAGGGGACCCAATCAGCCCCAGCATTTT; D: TRBD1; J: TRBJ1-5; V: TRBV10-3; size: once
CDR3: CASRRGLNTEAFF; DNA: TGTGCCAGCAGGAGGGGGCTAAACACTGAAGCTTTCTTT; D: TRBD1; J: TRBJ1-1; V: TRBV27; size: few
CDR3: CASSTSGLAPYNEQFF; DNA: TGTGCCAGCAGTACCTCGGGACTAGCACCGTACAATGAGCAGTTCTTC; D: TRBD2; J: TRBJ2-1; V: TRBV28; size: NA
CDR3: CASSQVRTTTGYTF; DNA: TGCGCCAGCAGCCAAGTCCGGACAACTACTGGCTACACCTTC; D: NA; J: TRBJ1-2; V: TRBV4-3; size: once
CDR3: CASSYRQGFGYGYTF; DNA: TGTGCCAGCAGTTACAGACAGGGGTTTGGCTATGGCTACACCTTC; D: TRBD1; J: TRBJ1-2; V: TRBV6-6; size: NA
CDR3: CASSYNPGGWETQYF; DNA: TGTGCCAGCAGTTACAACCCCGGAGGCTGGGAGACCCAGTACTTC; D: NA; J: TRBJ2-5; V: TRBV6-6; size: few
CDR3: CASSPSRGNTEAFF; DNA: TGTGCCAGCAGCCCCAGTAGGGGAAACACTGAAGCTTTCTTT; D: NA; J: TRBJ1-1; V: TRBV9; size: NA
CDR3: CASSIRGRGSGWQPQHF; DNA: TGTGCCAGTAGTATAAGGGGCAGGGGGTCGGGTTGGCAGCCCCAGCATTTT; D: TRBD1; J: TRBJ1-5; V: TRBV19; size: NA
CDR3: CASSIDRTYGYTF; DNA: TGTGCCAGCAGTATTGACAGGACCTATGGCTACACCTTC; D: NA; J: TRBJ1-2; V: TRBV6-1; size: few
CDR3: CATSRSGTGGYEQYF; DNA: TGTGCCACCAGCAGGTCCGGGACGGGGGGCTACGAGCAGTACTTC; D: TRBD2; J: TRBJ2-7; V: TRBV15; size: NA
CDR3: CASSLALTDTQYF; DNA: TGTGCCAGCAGCTTAGCGTTAACAGATACGCAGTATTTT; D: NA; J: TRBJ2-3; V: TRBV7-2; size: NA
CDR3: CASSGPDWYTDTQYF; DNA: TGTGCCAGTAGTGGCCCTGACTGGTACACAGATACGCAGTATTTT; D: NA; J: TRBJ2-3; V: TRBV19; size: NA
CDR3: CASSSRTSRSSYNEQFF; DNA: TGTGCCAGCAGCAGCAGGACTAGCAGGAGCTCCTACAATGAGCAGTTCTTC; D: TRBD2; J: TRBJ2-1; V: TRBV7-2; size: NA
CDR3: CASSYRDRANYEQYF; DNA: TGTGCCAGCAGTTACAGGGACAGGGCAAACTACGAGCAGTACTTC; D: TRBD1; J: TRBJ2-7; V: TRBV6-5; size: NA
CDR3: CASRPAWDRGISSPLHF; DNA: TGCGCCAGCAGACCAGCCTGGGACAGGGGGATTAGTTCACCCCTCCACTTT; D: TRBD1; J: TRBJ1-6; V: TRBV5-1; size: NA
CDR3: CASTDPGSPYEQYF; DNA: TGTGCCAGCACCGACCCCGGGTCCCCCTACGAGCAGTACTTC; D: NA; J: TRBJ2-7; V: TRBV2; size: NA
CDR3: CASSTTGFNGELFF; DNA: TGTGCCAGCAGCACCACAGGATTTAATGGGGAGCTGTTTTTT; D: NA; J: TRBJ2-2; V: TRBV9; size: NA
CDR3: CASRITGDTEAFF; DNA: TGTGCCAGCAGGATTACAGGGGACACTGAAGCTTTCTTT; D: TRBD1; J: TRBJ1-1; V: TRBV6-1; size: NA
CDR3: CASSATGLQNTEAFF; DNA: TGTGCCAGTAGTGCAACGGGACTCCAGAACACTGAAGCTTTCTTT; D: NA; J: TRBJ1-1; V: TRBV19; size: NA
CDR3: CASKGQGNNSPLHF; DNA: TGTGCCAGCAAAGGACAGGGGAATAATTCACCCCTCCACTTT; D: TRBD1; J: TRBJ1-6; V: TRBV27; size: NA
CDR3: CASSGRQGATYGYTF; DNA: TGTGCCAGCAGTGGTAGACAGGGGGCGACCTATGGCTACACCTTC; D: TRBD1; J: TRBJ1-2; V: TRBV6-1; size: NA
CDR3: CASSYWGQGIGKLFF; DNA: TGTGCCAGCAGTTACTGGGGACAGGGGATAGGAAAACTGTTTTTT; D: TRBD1; J: TRBJ1-4; V: TRBV6-5; size: NA